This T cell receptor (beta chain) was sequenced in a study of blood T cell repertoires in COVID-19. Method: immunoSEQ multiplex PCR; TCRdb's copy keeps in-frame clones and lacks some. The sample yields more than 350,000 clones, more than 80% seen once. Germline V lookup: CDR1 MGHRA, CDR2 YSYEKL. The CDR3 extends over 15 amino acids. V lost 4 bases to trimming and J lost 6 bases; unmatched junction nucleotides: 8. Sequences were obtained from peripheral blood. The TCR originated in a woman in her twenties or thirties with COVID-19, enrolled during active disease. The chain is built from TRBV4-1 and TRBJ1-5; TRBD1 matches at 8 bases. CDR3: CASSLTGGISQPQHF. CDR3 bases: TGCGCCAGCAGCCTAACAGGGGGGATTAGTCAGCCCCAGCATTTT.